The T cell receptor (beta chain) under discussion was sequenced for a study of vaccination effects on CD4 cells after COVID-19. Generated by immunoSEQ multiplex PCR, the TCRdb table keeps only in-frame clones and is missing some. The sample shows about 65,000 clones, roughly four fifths of them seen only once. CDR1 and CDR2 (germline): SGHTS, YDEGEE. CDR3 length: 17 amino acids. The J segment lost 5 bases and the V segment lost 4 bases, leaving 7 bases of the junction unmatched. Regarding this clone: The antigen is not known.

Ahead of sequencing, the ViraFEST assay grew antigen-specific CD4+ T cells using viral peptide pools. Cultured cells yielded isolated CD4+ T cells after less than 11 days. Testing of the vaccine recipients showed negative nucleocapsid antibodies and no prior SARS-CoV-2 infection. Study-level findings and limits: Pronounced clonal contraction occurred in clones induced by infection and by vaccine late after vaccination.

The J gene is TRBJ2-1, the V gene TRBV5-8, with TRBD2 identical over 15 bases. The source is a human donor who received a COVID-19 vaccine. The sample was CD4+ T cells from PBMCs cultured with HCoV-NL63 spike peptides, taken before COVID-19 vaccination. Written as DNA, the CDR3 is TGTGCCAGCAGCCGCCCTCGGACTAGCGGGGGGGACAATGAGCAGTTCTTC. This encodes CASSRPRTSGGDNEQFF.